The next 19 T cell receptor beta chains were all read from a single sample in a study of T-cell memory formation after mild COVID-19. MiXCR, run by TCRdb on the 5' RACE reads, gives a single entry per CDR3 protein. Here the sample spans about 540,000 distinct CDR3 sequences, around 21% being singletons. Sequenced material: PBMCs or a T cell subset sorted from them (not recorded which). Receptors originate from an adult woman who had mild COVID-19 (a few samples of this study predate the infection). Cell type and time point are not known.

This clonotype has a handful of counts. The chain carries TRBV7-3 and TRBJ2-3; TRBD1 aligns across 8 bases. CDR3 length equals 13 residues. The trim removed 3 bases at V and 5 bases at J, leaving 1 base unmatched. Germline-derived CDR1 and CDR2 are SGHTA and FQGTGA. For the CDR3, the DNA is TGTGCCAGCAGCTTGGACAGGGAAGATACGCAGTATTTT. It encodes CASSLDREDTQYF.

The chain couples TRBV20-1 to TRBJ1-1; the match to TRBD1 covers 7 bases. The CDR3 runs to 13 residues. The germline V gene has CDR1 DFQATT and CDR2 SNEGSKA (reference sequence). V gave up 3 bases and J gave up 3 bases; unmatched junction bases: 4. CDR3 DNA: TGCAGTGCTAGCAAGGGGGCCGACACTGAAGCTTTCTTT. Amino acids: CSASKGADTEAFF.

The chain couples TRBV24-1 to TRBJ1-1; TRBD1 matches 8 bases. The CDR3 consists of 11 residues. Germline V gene lookup returns CDR1 KGHDR and CDR2 SFDVKD. V dropped 10 bases and J dropped 7; count of bases not matched to a gene: 4. CDR3 sequence: CATRQGIEAFF. The CDR3 coding sequence is TGTGCCACTAGACAGGGGATTGAAGCTTTCTTT.

This clonotype showed up just a few times. The CDR3 sequence: CATNKGETQYF. CDR3 DNA: TGTGCCACTAACAAAGGAGAGACCCAGTACTTC. The genes are TRBV10-3 and TRBJ2-5; unclear D gene. CDR1 and CDR2 from the germline V gene are ENHRY and SYGVKD. The V end was cut by 10 bases, the J end by 4 bases, with 10 bases between. The CDR3 is made up of 11 amino acids.

In this sample, this clonotype turned up many times. The rearrangement links TRBV5-1 to TRBJ2-5; the D gene is possibly TRBD1 (6 bases). With 0 bases removed from V and 1 base from J, the gap between germline ends came to 10 bases. The length of the CDR3 is 15 residues. CDR1 and CDR2 (germline): SGHRS, YFSETQ. CDR3 bases: TGCGCCAGCAGCTTGGGAGTGACAGGCCAAGAGACCCAGTACTTC. This gives the protein CASSLGVTGQETQYF.

This clonotype was detected a few times. The gene calls are TRBV6-6 and TRBJ1-2; 7 positions match TRBD1. CDR1 and CDR2 from the germline V gene are MNHNY and SVGAGI (reference sequence). With 0 bases clipped from V and 2 bases from J, the junction kept 6 bases outside the gene matches. The CDR3 runs 16 residues. The CDR3 spells CASSYSAGGGNYGYTF. In DNA, the CDR3 is TGTGCCAGCAGTTACTCGGCAGGGGGAGGAAACTATGGCTACACCTTC.

This clonotype was recorded a few times. The rearrangement links TRBV12-3 or TRBV12-4 to TRBJ1-2, with 10 bases aligning to TRBD1. This CDR3 is 15 amino acids long. After removal of 6 bases from V and 4 bases from J, the junction contained 8 bases not matched to a gene. CDR3 nucleotides: TGTGCCAGCAGCCCGGACGGACAGGGGGTCTATGGCTACACCTTC. It translates to CASSPDGQGVYGYTF.

The chain combines TRBV6-2 or TRBV6-3 with TRBJ2-7; 8 bases are shared with TRBD1. The CDR3 is 14 amino acids. Germline CDR1 MNHEY, CDR2 SVGEGT. Unmatched junction bases numbered 9, after V lost 0 bases and J lost 11 bases. DNA of the CDR3: TGTGCCAGCAGTTACTCCGAAATTCCGGGACAGGAGTACTTC. It translates to CASSYSEIPGQEYF.

V is TRBV4-1 and J is TRBJ2-1; D might be TRBD2 (6 bases). V was trimmed by 1 base and J by 4 bases, leaving 8 bases between them. This CDR3 spans 14 amino acids. Germline V gene data show CDR1 as MGHRA and CDR2 as YSYEKL. The chain's CDR3 is CASSQAGVYNEQFF. Here the CDR3 DNA reads TGCGCCAGCAGCCAAGCGGGAGTTTACAATGAGCAGTTCTTC.

Only one count was recorded for this clonotype. This chain links TRBV7-9 with TRBJ2-7; TRBD2 matches at 7 bases. CDR1 SEHNR and CDR2 FQNEAQ come from the germline V gene (reference sequence). Trimming cost V 8 bases and J 3 bases; bases outside gene matches: 7. This CDR3 comprises 13 residues. CDR3 DNA: TGTGCCAGCGCGGGGGACGGCTACTACGAGCAGTACTTC. Amino acids: CASAGDGYYEQYF. Full variable domain (missing parts from reference TRBV7-9 and TRBJ2-7): DTGVSQNPRHKITKRGQNVTFRCDPISEHNRLYWYRQTLGQGPEFLTYFQNEAQLEKSRLLSDRFSAERPKGSFSTLEIQRTEQGDSAMYLCASAGDGYYEQYFGPGTRLTVT.

The V and J genes are TRBV6-5 and TRBJ1-6; TRBD1 is a possible D gene (5 bases). Germline V CDR1 and CDR2: MNHEY, SVGAGI. V was cut by 0 bases and J by 8 bases, with 17 bases left in between. The CDR3 is made up of 17 amino acids. In nucleotides, the CDR3 is TGTGCCAGCAGTTACTCCCTGGGGCAGGGAGGGGATTCACCCCTCCACTTT. Encoded protein: CASSYSLGQGGDSPLHF.

The chain joins TRBV7-9 to TRBJ1-4, with D possibly TRBD1 on 6 matching bases. The CDR3 has 17 amino acids. Between the trimmed V and J ends, which lost 3 bases and 4 bases, there was a span of 18 bases. The germline V gene has CDR1 SEHNR and CDR2 FQNEAQ (reference sequence). Here the CDR3 reads CASSFGRGQPFNEKLFF. The CDR3 DNA reads TGTGCCAGCAGCTTCGGCAGGGGTCAGCCCTTTAATGAAAAACTGTTTTTT.

The chain joins TRBV4-2 to TRBJ2-1; 12 nucleotides align to TRBD2. CDR1 is LGHNA and CDR2 is YNFKEQ in the germline V gene. The CDR3 length is 18 residues. Trimming took 0 bases from V and 2 from J; bases not matched to a gene: 5. CDR3: CASSQDASGRGPYNEQFF. The CDR3 nucleotides read TGTGCCAGCAGCCAAGACGCTAGCGGGAGGGGGCCCTACAATGAGCAGTTCTTC.

The table lists this clonotype with a few counts. This chain connects TRBV7-6 to TRBJ1-5, with TRBD1 matching over 10 bases. V trimming: 4 bases; J trimming: 2 bases; junction bases outside the gene matches: 2. The CDR3 consists of 15 residues. CDR1 and CDR2 from the germline V gene are SGHVS and FNYEAQ. As DNA, the CDR3 is TGTGCCAGCAGCTACGGGACAGGGGGCAATCAGCCCCAGCATTTT. It specifies CASSYGTGGNQPQHF.

V is TRBV15 and J is TRBJ2-1; TRBD2 matches 7 bases. This CDR3 spans 15 amino acids. CDR1 and CDR2 from the germline V gene are LNHNV and YYDKDF (reference sequence). J lost 7 bases, V lost 1 base, and 7 bases had no gene match. The CDR3 protein is CATSRVAGDPNEQFF. CDR3 sequence (DNA): TGTGCCACCAGCAGAGTAGCGGGCGATCCTAATGAGCAGTTCTTC.

This clonotype was detected a few times. This chain links TRBV24-1 with TRBJ2-1; unclear D gene. Germline V gene data show CDR1 as KGHDR and CDR2 as SFDVKD. Trimming stripped 9 bases from V and 9 bases from J, with 23 bases between. The CDR3 length is 15 residues. CDR3 amino acids: CATSDVYRVDGEQFF. The CDR3 nucleotides read TGTGCCACCTCTGACGTGTATAGGGTTGACGGTGAGCAGTTCTTC.

The chain has TRBV5-6 and TRBJ1-2, with 11 positions matching TRBD1. The CDR3 spans 15 residues. CDR1 is SGHDT, CDR2 YYEEEE, per germline. J was trimmed by 5 bases and V by 9 bases; bases with no gene match: 12. Here the CDR3 reads CATGGQGASDYGYTF. The CDR3 DNA sequence: TGTGCCACAGGTGGACAGGGGGCTTCGGATTATGGCTACACCTTC.

The chain joins TRBV2 to TRBJ2-4; D unresolved. CDR3 length: 13 residues. Germline CDR1 is SNHLY and CDR2 is FYNNEI. The ends were cut back, 6 bases at V and 6 bases at J, with 12 bases in the middle. The chain's CDR3 is CASRRMYGNIQYF. CDR3 nucleotides: TGTGCCAGCAGAAGGATGTACGGAAACATTCAGTACTTC.

There are a few counts of this clonotype. CDR3 loop: CASSLSSRAPGYTF. The CDR3 nucleotides read TGTGCCAGCAGTTTATCGTCCAGGGCCCCTGGCTACACCTTC. The chain carries TRBV27 and TRBJ1-2; a weak D match, TRBD1 (5 bases). V lost 0 bases, J lost 7 bases, and 12 bases lay in between. CDR3 length: 14 amino acids. CDR1 is MNHEY and CDR2 is SMNVEV in the germline V gene (reference sequence).